Reported below is one T cell receptor (beta chain). This sample was included in a study of blood T cell repertoires in COVID-19. The protocol was immunoSEQ multiplex PCR, while the TCRdb copy is restricted to in-frame clones and leaves out a portion. The sample has about 150,000 clones, just under 85% seen once; the top ten hold around 32%. CDR1 and CDR2 from the germline V gene are MNHEY and SVGAGI. Trimming at V came to 7 bases and at J to 6 bases, leaving 8 bases not matched to a gene. There are 14 residues in the CDR3. The rearrangement links TRBV6-5 to TRBJ1-5, with 8 positions matching TRBD1. The sample taken for sequencing was peripheral blood. The sequence came from a woman between 55 and 75 years old with acute or convalescent COVID-19. The CDR3 is CASKKAGGVQPQHF. The CDR3 bases are TGTGCCAGCAAGAAAGCAGGGGGCGTTCAGCCCCAGCATTTT.